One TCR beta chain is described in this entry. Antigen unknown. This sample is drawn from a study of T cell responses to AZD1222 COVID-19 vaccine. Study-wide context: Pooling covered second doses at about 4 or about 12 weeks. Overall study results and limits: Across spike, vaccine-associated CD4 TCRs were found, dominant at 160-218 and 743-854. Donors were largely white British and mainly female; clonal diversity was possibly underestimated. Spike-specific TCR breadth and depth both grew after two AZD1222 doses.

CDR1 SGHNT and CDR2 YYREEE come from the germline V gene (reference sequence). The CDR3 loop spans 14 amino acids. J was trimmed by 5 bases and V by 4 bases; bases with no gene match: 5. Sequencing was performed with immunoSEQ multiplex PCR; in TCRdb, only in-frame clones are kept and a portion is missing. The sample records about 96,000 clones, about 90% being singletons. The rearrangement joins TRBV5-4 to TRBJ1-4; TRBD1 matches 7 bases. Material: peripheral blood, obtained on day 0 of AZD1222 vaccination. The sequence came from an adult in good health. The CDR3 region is CASSQGQTNEKLFF. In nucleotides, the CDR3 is TGTGCCAGCAGCCAGGGACAGACGAATGAAAAACTGTTTTTT.